This section outlines one TCR beta chain sequence together with its context. Its specificity is unknown. This entry comes from a study of T-cell memory formation after mild COVID-19. Background on the study: Clusters of TCRs were largely donor specific. General observations from the study: The finding that pre-infection memory included some responding clones suggested that cross-reactive memory joined. Clones contracting over day 15 to 85 were CD4/CD8 balanced, with later expanders leaning CD4+.

TCRdb reprocessed the 5' RACE reads via MiXCR and lists one record per CDR3 protein. Of 140,000 to 150,000 distinct CDR3 sequences listed, about 5.7% are singletons. The CDR3 covers 10 residues. Trimming pared 6 bases from V and 9 bases from J, leaving 9 bases between. Germline V gene sequence: CDR1 SQVTM, CDR2 ANQGSEA. The TCR originated in an adult woman who had mild COVID-19 (a few samples of this study predate the infection). Cell type and time point are not known. The rearrangement uses TRBV29-1 and TRBJ2-1; D may correspond to TRBD1 or TRBD2 (5 bases each). Sequencing was performed on PBMCs or a T cell subset sorted from them (not recorded which). The CDR3 DNA follows: TGCAGCGTGGGGACCGGTGAGCAGTTCTTC. As protein: CSVGTGEQFF.